Listed below are T cell receptor beta chains from one sample, sequenced in a study of blood T cell repertoires in COVID-19. The data were produced by immunoSEQ multiplex PCR, yet TCRdb's version contains in-frame clones alone and is incomplete. Counted here are fewer than 300,000 clones, 83% occurring once; the ten biggest clones make up just over 2.5%. The sample was peripheral blood. The receptors originated from a woman aged 70-85 years with active or convalescent COVID-19. Both conserved end residues are part of each CDR3. D genes are given only for firm matches. Some rows have no size entry. The others give once, few or many, or a class for an expanded clone.

clone_size	v_call	j_call	d_call	cdr3_aa	cdr3_nt
.	TRBV6-5	TRBJ1-2	TRBD1	CASSFGQDYGYGYTF	TGTGCCAGCAGTTTCGGACAGGATTACGGCTATGGCTACACCTTC
.	TRBV6-2/TRBV6-3	TRBJ1-1	TRBD1	CASSYYGTGKAEAFF	TGTGCCAGCAGTTATTACGGGACAGGGAAAGCTGAAGCTTTCTTT
.	TRBV3-1/TRBV3-2	TRBJ1-4	TRBD1	CASSQPGQNEKLFF	TGTGCCAGCAGCCAACCGGGACAGAATGAAAAACTGTTTTTT
once	TRBV5-1	TRBJ2-1	TRBD1	CASSVHGTASYNEQFF	TGCGCCAGCAGCGTCCACGGGACAGCCTCCTACAATGAGCAGTTCTTC
.	TRBV5-1	TRBJ2-7	.	CASSLGGVPDGQYF	TGCGCCAGCAGCTTGGGGGGCGTCCCCGACGGGCAGTACTTC
.	TRBV6-6	TRBJ1-2	.	CASSYLRTDYGYTF	TGTGCCAGCAGTTACCTTAGGACAGATTATGGCTACACCTTC
once	TRBV7-2	TRBJ2-7	TRBD1	CASSPPGQGYEQYF	TGTGCCAGCAGCCCCCCGGGACAGGGCTACGAGCAGTACTTC
.	TRBV2	TRBJ1-6	.	CATALNWPSPLHF	TGTGCCACCGCTTTGAATTGGCCCTCACCCCTCCACTTT
.	TRBV10-3	TRBJ2-7	TRBD1	CAISVGQGAHEQYF	TGTGCCATCAGTGTGGGACAGGGCGCCCACGAGCAGTACTTC
.	TRBV25-1	TRBJ2-2	.	CASSALPEGSGGELFF	TGTGCCAGCAGTGCACTACCCGAGGGATCGGGTGGGGAGCTGTTTTTT
.	TRBV2	TRBJ1-1	TRBD1	CASEGTGNTEAFF	TGTGCCAGCGAGGGGACAGGGAACACTGAAGCTTTCTTT
once	TRBV6-6	TRBJ2-1	.	CASSYSGQKQFF	TGTGCCAGCAGTTACTCGGGGCAGAAGCAGTTCTTC
.	TRBV28	TRBJ1-4	.	CASSLGGSRNEKLFF	TGTGCCAGCAGTTTAGGGGGCAGTAGGAATGAAAAACTGTTTTTT
.	TRBV4-2	TRBJ1-5	.	CASSQDVLMGHSNQPQHF	TGTGCCAGCAGCCAAGATGTACTCATGGGACATAGCAATCAGCCCCAGCATTTT
.	TRBV23-1	TRBJ1-1	.	CASSSIGNTEAFF	TGCGCCAGCAGTTCAATCGGGAACACTGAAGCTTTCTTT
.	TRBV7-9	TRBJ1-2	.	CASSFGDINYGYTF	TGTGCCAGCAGCTTTGGGGACATTAACTATGGCTACACCTTC
.	TRBV5-1	TRBJ1-1	TRBD1	CASSWGQGGSNTEAFF	TGCGCCAGCAGCTGGGGACAGGGCGGATCGAACACTGAAGCTTTCTTT
many	TRBV5-4	TRBJ2-6	.	CASSARVSGANVLTF	TGTGCCAGCAGCGCCAGGGTCTCTGGGGCCAACGTCCTGACTTTC
.	TRBV2	TRBJ2-3	.	CASRVLARGTDTQYF	TGTGCCAGCCGTGTCTTGGCCAGGGGCACAGATACGCAGTATTTT
.	TRBV2	TRBJ2-7	.	CASGGTVYEQYF	TGTGCCAGCGGGGGGACAGTCTACGAGCAGTACTTC
.	TRBV13	TRBJ1-1	.	CAVVRQPYSYFF	TGTGCCGTAGTAAGGCAGCCTTATAGCTACTTCTTT
.	TRBV6-6	TRBJ1-5	TRBD1	CASSSPGTGDQPQHF	TGTGCCAGCAGTTCTCCCGGGACAGGGGACCAGCCCCAGCATTTT
.	TRBV9	TRBJ2-5	TRBD2	CASSVAGGLSETQYF	TGTGCCAGCAGCGTAGCGGGGGGGCTGAGTGAGACCCAGTACTTC
.	TRBV4-1	TRBJ1-5	.	CASSLMDSSNQPQHF	TGCGCCAGCAGCCTAATGGACAGTAGCAATCAGCCCCAGCATTTT
.	TRBV6-5	TRBJ2-1	TRBD2	CASSYSYAGGDEQFF	TGTGCCAGCAGTTACTCATATGCGGGGGGGGATGAGCAGTTCTTC
.	TRBV18	TRBJ1-5	TRBD1	CASSPRGSTGDQPQHF	TGTGCCAGCTCACCACGGGGTTCAACAGGGGATCAGCCCCAGCATTTT
.	TRBV7-9	TRBJ2-3	TRBD2	CASRRSLAGVTDTQYF	TGTGCCAGCAGGCGATCCCTAGCGGGTGTCACAGATACGCAGTATTTT
.	TRBV5-1	TRBJ2-3	TRBD2	CASSLGTSGFAGETDTQYF	TGCGCCAGCAGCTTGGGGACTAGCGGATTTGCGGGGGAAACAGATACGCAGTATTTT
.	TRBV4-1	TRBJ1-2	TRBD1	CASSQGAGGDPYGYTF	TGCGCCAGCAGCCAAGGGGCAGGGGGAGACCCCTATGGCTACACCTTC
.	TRBV4-1	TRBJ1-3	TRBD1	CASSQVTQGAGNTIYF	TGCGCCAGCAGCCAAGTTACCCAGGGGGCTGGAAACACCATATATTTT
.	TRBV7-7	TRBJ2-5	TRBD1	CASSSLGQGAETQYF	TGTGCTAGCAGCTCTTTGGGACAGGGTGCAGAGACCCAGTACTTC
.	TRBV6-5	TRBJ2-2	.	CASIRTPGELFF	TGTGCCAGCATAAGGACACCCGGGGAGCTGTTTTTT
once	TRBV10-3	TRBJ1-6	TRBD1	CAISESGQGFDNSPLHF	TGTGCCATCAGTGAGTCGGGACAGGGGTTTGACAATTCACCCCTCCACTTT
.	TRBV6-5	TRBJ1-5	TRBD1	CASSSRGTGSQPQHF	TGTGCCAGCAGTAGTAGGGGGACAGGGAGTCAGCCCCAGCATTTT
.	TRBV5-1	TRBJ2-3	.	CASSSTVSGGGADTQYF	TGCGCCAGCAGCTCGACCGTTAGTGGGGGGGGCGCAGATACGCAGTATTTT
.	TRBV10-3	TRBJ2-5	TRBD1	CASGTGQETQYF	TGTGCCAGCGGGACAGGCCAAGAGACCCAGTACTTC
.	TRBV11-3	TRBJ2-3	TRBD2	CASSPGLAGVSTDTQYF	TGTGCCAGCAGCCCGGGACTAGCGGGAGTATCGACAGATACGCAGTATTTT
.	TRBV25-1	TRBJ2-7	TRBD2	CASSEPGLVRPYEQYF	TGTGCCAGCAGTGAGCCCGGACTAGTTAGACCCTACGAGCAGTACTTC
.	TRBV5-1	TRBJ2-5	.	CASSLTSSGIQTQYF	TGCGCCAGCAGCTTGACTTCTTCCGGGATACAGACCCAGTACTTC
.	TRBV5-1	TRBJ2-5	TRBD1	CASSSDGTGFQETQYF	TGCGCCAGCAGCTCGGACGGGACAGGGTTCCAAGAGACCCAGTACTTC
.	TRBV7-8	TRBJ1-2	.	CASSRGTGPNYGYTF	TGTGCCAGCAGCCGAGGTACAGGCCCTAACTATGGCTACACCTTC
.	TRBV3-1/TRBV3-2	TRBJ2-3	.	CASSFWRAEVDTQYF	TGTGCCAGCAGCTTCTGGCGGGCCGAGGTAGATACGCAGTATTTT
.	TRBV6-5	TRBJ2-7	.	CASSYSSADSSYEQYF	TGTGCCAGCAGTTACTCCTCTGCGGATAGCTCCTACGAGCAGTACTTC
.	TRBV9	TRBJ2-2	.	CASSQTRFGGELFF	TGTGCCAGCAGCCAGACTAGGTTCGGTGGGGAGCTGTTTTTT
.	TRBV29-1	TRBJ2-5	.	CSAISGGTRETQYF	TGCAGCGCCATCTCCGGGGGGACACGAGAGACCCAGTACTTC
.	TRBV28	TRBJ2-7	.	CASSYVGVYEQYF	TGTGCCAGCAGTTACGTGGGAGTTTACGAGCAGTACTTC
.	TRBV29-1	TRBJ2-2	.	CSAPRGLNTGELFF	TGCAGCGCCCCAAGGGGATTGAACACCGGGGAGCTGTTTTTT
once	TRBV30	TRBJ1-3	.	CAWSVLVSGNTIYF	TGTGCCTGGAGTGTACTGGTTTCTGGAAACACCATATATTTT
.	TRBV27	TRBJ2-6	.	CASSRDNRYPSGANVLTF	TGTGCCAGCAGCAGGGACAACCGTTACCCCTCTGGGGCCAACGTCCTGACTTTC
once	TRBV5-1	TRBJ1-4	TRBD1	CASSRRGVGEKLFF	TGCGCCAGCAGCCGCAGGGGGGTTGGCGAAAAACTGTTTTTT
many	TRBV2	TRBJ2-7	.	CASSSPDSSYEQYF	TGTGCCAGCAGCTCGCCGGACAGCTCCTACGAGCAGTACTTC
.	TRBV19	TRBJ2-7	TRBD1	CASRYRDSLSYEQYF	TGTGCCAGTAGGTACCGGGACAGCCTCTCCTACGAGCAGTACTTC
.	TRBV5-1	TRBJ1-1	TRBD1	CASSPGTGDTEAFF	TGCGCCAGCAGCCCGGGGACAGGGGACACTGAAGCTTTCTTT